The sequence of this TCR beta chain was determined in a study of CD4 T cells in relation to SARS-CoV-2 and coronaviruses. Some clones are missing from TCRdb's copy, which holds only in-frame ones; the method was immunoSEQ multiplex PCR. Of roughly 20,000 clones listed, around 80% were seen once; the top ten hold about 20%. Regarding this clone: The antigen remains undetermined.

The unexposed donors gave CD4+ T cells in about 2010-2018, prior to COVID-19. Isolation of CD4+ T cells took place after less than twelve days in culture. In germline, CDR1 is SGHRS, CDR2 YFSETQ. The CDR3 has 15 amino acids. The V end lost 2 bases, the J end lost 7 bases, and 19 bases lay between the germline ends. Sequenced material: CD4+ T cells from PBMCs, cultured in vitro. The rearrangement joins TRBV5-1 to TRBJ2-7; the D gene could be TRBD1 or TRBD2 (5 bases each). The source is a human donor in good health. The DNA of the CDR3 is TGCGCCAGCAGCTTAAGAACCGGGACCGGAGGAGAGCAGTACTTC. Its translation: CASSLRTGTGGEQYF. Complete variable domain (other parts from reference TRBV5-1 and TRBJ2-7): KAGVTQTPRYLIKTRGQQVTLSCSPISGHRSVSWYQQTPGQGLQFLFEYFSETQRNKGNFPGRFSGRQFSNSRSEMNVSTLELGDSALYLCASSLRTGTGGEQYFGPGTRLTVT.